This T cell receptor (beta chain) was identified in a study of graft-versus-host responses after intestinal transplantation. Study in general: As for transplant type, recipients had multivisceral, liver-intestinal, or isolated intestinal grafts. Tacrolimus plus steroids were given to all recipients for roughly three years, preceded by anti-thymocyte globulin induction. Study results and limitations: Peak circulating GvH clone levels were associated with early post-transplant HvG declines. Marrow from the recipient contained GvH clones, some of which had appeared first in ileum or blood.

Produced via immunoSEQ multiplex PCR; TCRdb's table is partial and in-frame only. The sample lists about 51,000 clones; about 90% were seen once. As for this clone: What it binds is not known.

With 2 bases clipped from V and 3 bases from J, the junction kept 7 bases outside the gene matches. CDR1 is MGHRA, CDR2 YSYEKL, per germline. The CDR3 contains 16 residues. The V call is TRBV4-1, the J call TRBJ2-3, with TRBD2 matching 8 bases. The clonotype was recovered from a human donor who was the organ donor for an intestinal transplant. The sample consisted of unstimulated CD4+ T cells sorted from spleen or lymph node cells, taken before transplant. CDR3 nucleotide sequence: TGCGCCAGCAGCCAATCGGCGGGAGGAGGGACAGATACGCAGTATTTT. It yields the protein CASSQSAGGGTDTQYF.